These 5 T cell receptor beta chains were sequenced from one sample in a study of CD8 T cells in ankylosing spondylitis. Each CDR3 protein is one row after TCRdb ran MiXCR on the 5' RACE reads. Of around 40,000 distinct CDR3 sequences in the sample, roughly 2.5% were seen once. The sample taken for sequencing was blood, either unsorted or a sorted T cell fraction (not recorded which). These receptors came from a male donor with ankylosing spondylitis or in good health (not recorded which).

At least ten counts were recorded for this clonotype. The chain's CDR3 is CASSAHRDFSYEQYF. CDR3 nucleotides: TGTGCCAGCAGCGCCCATCGGGACTTCTCCTACGAGCAGTACTTC. This chain uses TRBV9 with TRBJ2-7, with D perhaps TRBD2 (6 bases). CDR1 is SGDLS, CDR2 YYNGEE, per germline. The CDR3 has 15 amino acids. Between the trimmed V and J ends, which lost 3 bases and 0 bases, there was a span of 13 bases. Filled out from reference TRBV9 and TRBJ2-7, the complete variable domain reads DSGVTQTPKHLITATGQRVTLRCSPRSGDLSVYWYQQSLDQGLQFLIQYYNGEERAKGNILERFSAQQFPDLHSELNLSSLELGDSALYFCASSAHRDFSYEQYFGPGTRLTVT.

In its sample, this clonotype ranks as medium-sized. The genes are TRBV9 and TRBJ2-3; TRBD2 matches at 14 bases. The germline V gene encodes CDR1 SGDLS and CDR2 YYNGEE. The CDR3 covers 14 residues. V shed 4 bases, J shed 6 bases, and the junction held 1 base outside the gene matches. The CDR3 here is CASSRTSGRDTQYF. CDR3 DNA: TGTGCCAGCAGCAGGACTAGCGGGAGGGATACGCAGTATTTT.

In its sample, this clonotype was seen many times. The chain employs TRBV9 and TRBJ2-5; 8 nucleotides match TRBD2. The CDR3 runs 15 residues. V lost 4 bases, J lost 5 bases, and 10 bases stayed unmatched. Germline values: CDR1 SGDLS, CDR2 YYNGEE. In DNA form, the CDR3 reads TGTGCCAGCAGCATCGCCAGCGGGAGCGGGGAGACCCAGTACTTC. Protein: CASSIASGSGETQYF.

There are many counts of this clonotype. This chain joins TRBV9 and TRBJ1-4; D possibly corresponds to TRBD1 (5 bases). Between the trimmed V and J ends, which lost 3 bases and 1 base, there was a span of 10 bases. This CDR3 has 15 residues. Germline V gene sequence: CDR1 SGDLS, CDR2 YYNGEE. The CDR3 DNA is TGTGCCAGCAGCGCAACAGGCCGAACTAATGAAAAACTGTTTTTT. Its translation is CASSATGRTNEKLFF.

This clonotype was found many times. The CDR3 sequence is CASSRDPGTGEETQYF. The CDR3 DNA reads as TGTGCCAGCAGCCGAGACCCCGGGACAGGTGAAGAGACCCAGTACTTC. V is TRBV9 and J is TRBJ2-5, with 8 bases fitting TRBD1. Germline-derived CDR1 and CDR2 are SGDLS and YYNGEE. The CDR3 totals 16 residues. The V segment lost 4 bases and the J segment 3 bases; nucleotides outside the gene matches: 11.